The 20 T cell receptor beta chains reported below all come from one sample, sequenced in a study of PD-L1 blockade in urothelial cancer. Repertoires were generated with immunoSEQ multiplex PCR, while TCRdb's copy carries only in-frame clones and drops some. In the table there are tens of thousands of clones, approximately 80% of which are singletons. The sample here was PBMCs, taken around atezolizumab (anti-PD-L1) treatment. These receptors all come from a man in his 70s with urothelial cancer.

This rearrangement joins TRBV18 to TRBJ2-7; a weak D match, TRBD1 (5 bases). Trimming took 3 bases from V and 5 from J, leaving 11 bases between them. From germline, CDR1 is KGHSH and CDR2 LQKENI. This CDR3 comprises 13 residues. The CDR3 coding sequence is TGTGCCAGCTCACCGACCCTAGGGGACGAGCAGTACTTC. This translates into CASSPTLGDEQYF.

This clone showed up just once. The chain employs TRBV5-1 and TRBJ2-1; 7 bases align to TRBD2. This CDR3 is 13 amino acids long. CDR1 SGHRS and CDR2 YFSETQ come from the germline V gene. The trim removed 0 bases at V and 8 bases at J, leaving 2 bases unmatched. CDR3 sequence (DNA): TGCGCCAGCAGCTTGGCCAGCGGGGATGAGCAGTTCTTC. Amino acid sequence: CASSLASGDEQFF.

The chain combines TRBV27 with TRBJ1-1; no firm D call. V was clipped by 0 bases and J by 1 base, with 9 bases between them. CDR1 and CDR2 (germline): MNHEY, SMNVEV (reference sequence). The CDR3 extends over 15 amino acids. This chain's CDR3 is CASSLSLRQNTEAFF. DNA of the CDR3: TGTGCCAGCAGTTTATCACTCAGACAGAACACTGAAGCTTTCTTT.

Only a few counts were recorded for this clone. The V and J genes are TRBV29-1 and TRBJ2-5; tentative D call: TRBD2 (6 bases). V was shortened by 4 bases and J by 1 base, with 19 bases between the two germline ends. Germline loops: CDR1 SQVTM, CDR2 ANQGSEA. CDR3 length equals 16 residues. CDR3 in DNA: TGCAGCGTTGTACCTCTAAATTCGGGAGTCCAAGAGACCCAGTACTTC. The encoded protein is CSVVPLNSGVQETQYF. Combining the CDR3 with reference TRBV29-1 and TRBJ2-5 gives the whole variable domain SAVISQKPSRDICQRGTSLTIQCQVDSQVTMMFWYRQQPGQSLTLIATANQGSEATYESGFVIDKFPISRPNLTFSTLTVSNMSPEDSSIYLCSVVPLNSGVQETQYFGPGTRLLVL.

The chain combines TRBV7-9 with TRBJ1-1; possible D gene TRBD1, 5 bases. Germline loops: CDR1 SEHNR, CDR2 FQNEAQ (reference sequence). Trimming removed 6 bases from V and 3 bases from J, with 17 bases in between. CDR3 length: 15 amino acids. This chain's CDR3 is CASRPTWGEDTEAFF. The DNA for the CDR3 is TGTGCCAGCAGGCCGACGTGGGGGGAAGACACTGAAGCTTTCTTT.

The chain couples TRBV4-1 to TRBJ2-1; D might be TRBD2 (5 bases). Trimming pared 0 bases from V and 0 bases from J, leaving 9 bases between. This CDR3 is 16 amino acids long. Germline V gene sequence: CDR1 MGHRA, CDR2 YSYEKL. CDR3 sequence: CASSQDGGYSYNEQFF. CDR3 in DNA: TGCGCCAGCAGCCAAGATGGAGGTTACTCCTACAATGAGCAGTTCTTC.

The chain links TRBV30 to TRBJ1-4, with TRBD1 as a possible D gene (5 bases). V was trimmed by 1 base and J by 7 bases, leaving 22 bases between them. The CDR3 extends over 17 amino acids. Germline CDR1 GTSNPN, CDR2 SVGIG (reference sequence). CDR3 protein: CAWSAQPHGGSGEKLFF. The CDR3 coding sequence is TGTGCCTGGAGTGCCCAGCCTCATGGGGGGTCGGGTGAAAAACTGTTTTTT.

The chain joins TRBV7-2 to TRBJ1-2; D possibly corresponds to TRBD1 (5 bases). This CDR3 is built from 16 residues. In germline, CDR1 is SGHTA, CDR2 FQGNSA. Trimming pared 1 base from V and 6 bases from J, leaving 18 bases between. The CDR3 reads CASSLDSGGARHGYTF. Here the CDR3 DNA reads TGTGCCAGCAGCTTAGATTCTGGAGGGGCGAGACATGGCTACACCTTC.

CDR3 nucleotide sequence: TGCGCCAGCAGCCAAGCAACTAGCGGGGGTGGGGGTGAGCAGTTCTTC. It is translated as CASSQATSGGGGEQFF. The J gene is TRBJ2-1, the V gene TRBV4-1; 11 bases are a match to TRBD2. Per germline, CDR1 MGHRA and CDR2 YSYEKL. The CDR3 loop spans 16 amino acids. Trimming at V came to 1 base and at J to 9 bases, leaving 8 bases not matched to a gene.

The rearrangement uses TRBV2 and TRBJ1-2; the D is unclear. Germline CDR1 reads SNHLY; CDR2 reads FYNNEI. The CDR3 loop spans 14 amino acids. Trimming shortened V by 3 bases and J by 4 bases, and 12 bases separated the two germline ends. This CDR3 reads CASSDTIGSYGYTF. In DNA, the CDR3 is TGTGCCAGCAGTGACACAATCGGGAGCTATGGCTACACCTTC.

The gene calls are TRBV19 and TRBJ1-4; 9 bases are a match to TRBD1. CDR3 length: 14 amino acids. Germline CDR1 reads LNHDA; CDR2 reads SQIVND (reference sequence). J was trimmed by 8 bases and V by 7 bases; bases with no gene match: 8. The CDR3, as DNA: TGTGCCAGTACCCCGGGGACAGGGTACGAAAAACTGTTTTTT. It yields the protein CASTPGTGYEKLFF.

The chain carries TRBV5-4 and TRBJ1-5; 7 bases are a match to TRBD1. Germline assignment: CDR1 SGHNT and CDR2 YYREEE (reference sequence). The CDR3 has 16 residues. The junction had 12 bases not matched to a gene; V was cut back by 4 bases and J by 5 bases. The CDR3 DNA follows: TGTGCCAGCAGCCAGGACCTGGGACAGATAGATCAGCCCCAGCATTTT. It codes for CASSQDLGQIDQPQHF.

The chain employs TRBV5-6 and TRBJ1-1; no clear D. Germline CDR1 reads SGHDT; CDR2 reads YYEEEE. V was pared by 0 bases and J by 4 bases, with 13 bases between. This CDR3 region has 15 residues. The CDR3: CASSLATLSGTEAFF. In DNA form, the CDR3 reads TGTGCCAGCAGCTTGGCTACGCTCTCGGGCACTGAAGCTTTCTTT.

The chain joins TRBV5-4 to TRBJ2-7, with 8 bases lining up with TRBD1. Germline V lookup: CDR1 SGHNT, CDR2 YYREEE (reference sequence). CDR3 length equals 17 residues. V shed 2 bases and J 1 base; nucleotides not matched to a gene: 11. As DNA, the CDR3 is TGTGCCAGCAGCTTAGGACCTTTCGGACAGGGATCCTACGAGCAGTACTTC. The encoded protein is CASSLGPFGQGSYEQYF.

V usage is TRBV2 and J usage is TRBJ1-1, with 8 bases lining up with TRBD1. Germline trimming cut 5 bases from V and 1 base from J; bases unmatched to any gene: 6. Per the germline V gene, CDR1 is SNHLY and CDR2 is FYNNEI. The CDR3 has 15 residues. Here the CDR3 reads CASSPSDRENTEAFF. CDR3 bases: TGTGCCAGCAGTCCATCGGACAGGGAGAACACTGAAGCTTTCTTT.

The chain is built from TRBV13 and TRBJ2-5; 7 positions agree with TRBD1. The CDR3 is 12 amino acids. V lost 5 bases and J lost 5; bases outside the gene matches: 2. Germline CDR1 is PRHDT and CDR2 is FYEKMQ (reference sequence). This CDR3 is CASSLQGETQYF. CDR3 bases: TGTGCCAGCAGCCTACAGGGGGAGACCCAGTACTTC.

The chain combines TRBV7-3 with TRBJ1-2; TRBD1 matches 9 bases. The CDR3 consists of 15 residues. Germline V gene lookup returns CDR1 SGHTA and CDR2 FQGTGA. V shed 5 bases and J 8 bases; nucleotides not matched to a gene: 12. CDR3 coding DNA: TGTGCCAGCAGCCTCACAGGGGGCGGGTTTATGGGCTACACCTTC. This translates into CASSLTGGGFMGYTF.

The chain's CDR3 is CASSSVGGGSYNEQFF. In DNA form, the CDR3 reads TGTGCCAGCAGCTCCGTGGGCGGGGGATCCTACAATGAGCAGTTCTTC. The chain combines TRBV9 with TRBJ2-1, with 7 positions matching TRBD2. Trimming at V came to 4 bases and at J to 1 base, leaving 8 bases not matched to a gene. Looked up from germline, CDR1 is SGDLS and CDR2 is YYNGEE. This CDR3 has 16 amino acids.

This CDR3 is CASSKTRYEQYF. The CDR3 nucleotides are TGTGCCAGCAGTAAAACACGTTACGAGCAGTACTTC. The genes are TRBV28 and TRBJ2-7; D is unresolved. V was pared by 5 bases and J by 4 bases, with 9 bases between. The CDR3 has 12 amino acids. CDR1 and CDR2 from the germline V gene are MDHEN and SYDVKM.

J is TRBJ2-5 and V is TRBV7-2, with D possibly TRBD2 on 5 matching bases. Between the trimmed V and J ends, which lost 0 bases and 7 bases, there was a span of 9 bases. The CDR3 totals 13 residues. In germline, CDR1 is SGHTA, CDR2 FQGNSA. The CDR3 region has the DNA TGTGCCAGCAGCTTAGCGGAACGGGGGACCCAGTACTTC. Translation: CASSLAERGTQYF.